The clone carrying this TCR beta chain was detected a few times. Its specificity is unknown. This sample is part of a study of beta chain features in type 1 diabetes. The sequenced template was cDNA made from the entire isolated RNA. The assay was immunoSEQ multiplex PCR, and TCRdb's table has in-frame clones only and misses some. The sample contains 280,000 or so clones, about 15% of which appear only once. General observations from the study: For patients, the naive, central memory and Treg TCRB repertoires appeared more alike than for healthy donors. In all four CD4+ subsets, TCRB CDR3 length was significantly, moderately reduced in type 1 diabetes.

This CDR3 comprises 13 residues. CDR1 and CDR2 from the germline V gene are MDHEN and SYDVKM. V dropped 5 bases and J dropped 4 bases, with 11 bases sitting between them. This chain uses TRBV28 with TRBJ1-2; D gene ambiguous. The sequenced material came from naive CD4+ T cells from blood. The source is a man between 18 and 29 years old with type 1 diabetes. The CDR3 here is CASSHSGPYGYTF. Written as DNA, the CDR3 is TGTGCCAGCAGTCACAGCGGGCCCTATGGCTACACCTTC.